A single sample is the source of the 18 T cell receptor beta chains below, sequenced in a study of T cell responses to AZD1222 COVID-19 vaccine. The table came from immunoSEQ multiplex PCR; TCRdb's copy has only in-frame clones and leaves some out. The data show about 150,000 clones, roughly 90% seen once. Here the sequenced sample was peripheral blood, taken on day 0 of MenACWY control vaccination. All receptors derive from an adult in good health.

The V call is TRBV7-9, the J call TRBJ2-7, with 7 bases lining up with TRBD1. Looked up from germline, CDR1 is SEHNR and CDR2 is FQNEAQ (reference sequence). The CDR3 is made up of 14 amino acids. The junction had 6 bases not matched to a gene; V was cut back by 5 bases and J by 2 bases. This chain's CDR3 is CASSPGQVAYEQYF. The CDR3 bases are TGTGCCAGCAGCCCAGGACAGGTCGCCTACGAGCAGTACTTC.

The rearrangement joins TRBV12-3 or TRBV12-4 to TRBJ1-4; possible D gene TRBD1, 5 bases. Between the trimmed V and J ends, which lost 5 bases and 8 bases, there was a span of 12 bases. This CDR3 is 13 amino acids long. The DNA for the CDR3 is TGTGCCAGCAGTGCCAGGGTAACCGAAAAACTGTTTTTT. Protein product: CASSARVTEKLFF.

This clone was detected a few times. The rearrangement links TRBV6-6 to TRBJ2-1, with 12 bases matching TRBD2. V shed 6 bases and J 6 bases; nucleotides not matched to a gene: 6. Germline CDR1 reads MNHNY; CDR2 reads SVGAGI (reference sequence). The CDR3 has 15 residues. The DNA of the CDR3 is TGTGCCAGCAGCTTCTCTAGCGGGAGGGCCAATGAGCAGTTCTTC. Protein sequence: CASSFSSGRANEQFF.

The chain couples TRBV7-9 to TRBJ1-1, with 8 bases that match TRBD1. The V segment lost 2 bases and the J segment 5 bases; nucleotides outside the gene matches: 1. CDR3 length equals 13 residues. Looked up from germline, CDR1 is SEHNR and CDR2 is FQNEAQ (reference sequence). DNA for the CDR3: TGTGCCAGCAGCTTACGACAGGGGACTGAAGCTTTCTTT. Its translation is CASSLRQGTEAFF.

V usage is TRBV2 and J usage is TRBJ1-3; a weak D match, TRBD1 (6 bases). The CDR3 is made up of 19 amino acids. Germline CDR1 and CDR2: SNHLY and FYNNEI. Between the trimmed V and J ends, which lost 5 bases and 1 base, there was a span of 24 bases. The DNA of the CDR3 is TGTGCCAGCAGTAGAAGTGACAGTCGGTCAGGGGTTTCTGGAAACACCATATATTTT. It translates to CASSRSDSRSGVSGNTIYF.

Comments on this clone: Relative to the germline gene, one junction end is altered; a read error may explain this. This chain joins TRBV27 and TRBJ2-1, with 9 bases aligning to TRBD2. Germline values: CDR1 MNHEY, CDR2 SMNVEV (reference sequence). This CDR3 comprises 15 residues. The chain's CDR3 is CASSFGTSSNNEQFF. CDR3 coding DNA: TGTGCCAGCAGTTTTGGGACTAGCTCCAACAATGAGCAGTTCTTC.

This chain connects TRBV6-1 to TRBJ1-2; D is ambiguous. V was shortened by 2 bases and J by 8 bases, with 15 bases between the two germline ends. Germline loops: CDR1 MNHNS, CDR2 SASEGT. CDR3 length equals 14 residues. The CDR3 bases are TGTGCCAGCAGTGAAAACCCCGCGGGGAGCGGCTACACCTTC. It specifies CASSENPAGSGYTF.

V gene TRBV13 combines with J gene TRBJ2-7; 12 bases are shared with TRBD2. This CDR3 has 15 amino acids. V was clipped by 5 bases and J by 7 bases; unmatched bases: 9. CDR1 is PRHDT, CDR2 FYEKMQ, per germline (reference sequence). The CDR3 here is CASSPRTSGVTEQYF. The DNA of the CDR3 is TGTGCCAGCAGCCCCAGGACTAGCGGGGTGACGGAGCAGTACTTC.

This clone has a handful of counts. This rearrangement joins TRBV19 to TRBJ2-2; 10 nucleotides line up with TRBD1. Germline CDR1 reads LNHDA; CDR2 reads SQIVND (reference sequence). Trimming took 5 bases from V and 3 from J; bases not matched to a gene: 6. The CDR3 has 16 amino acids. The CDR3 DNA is TGTGCCAGTAGTTGGACCGGGACAGGGGACACCGGGGAGCTGTTTTTT. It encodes CASSWTGTGDTGELFF.

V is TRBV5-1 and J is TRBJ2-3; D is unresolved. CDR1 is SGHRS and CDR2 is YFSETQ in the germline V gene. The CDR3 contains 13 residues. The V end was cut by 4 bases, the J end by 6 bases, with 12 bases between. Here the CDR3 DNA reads TGCGCCAGCAGCACGGAGAGGACCGATACGCAGTATTTT. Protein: CASSTERTDTQYF.

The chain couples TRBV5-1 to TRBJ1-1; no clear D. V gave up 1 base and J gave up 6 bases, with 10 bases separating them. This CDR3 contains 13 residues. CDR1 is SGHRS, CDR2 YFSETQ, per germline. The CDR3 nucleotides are TGCGCCAGCAGCTTGTCAGCCAACCCTGAAGCTTTCTTT. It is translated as CASSLSANPEAFF. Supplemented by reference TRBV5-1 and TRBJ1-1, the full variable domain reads KAGVTQTPRYLIKTRGQQVTLSCSPISGHRSVSWYQQTPGQGLQFLFEYFSETQRNKGNFPGRFSGRQFSNSRSEMNVSTLELGDSALYLCASSLSANPEAFFGQGTRLTVV.

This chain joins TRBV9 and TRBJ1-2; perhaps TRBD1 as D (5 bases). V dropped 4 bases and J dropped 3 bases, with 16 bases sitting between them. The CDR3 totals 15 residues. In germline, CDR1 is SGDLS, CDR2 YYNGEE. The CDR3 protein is CASSRTTGTDYGYTF. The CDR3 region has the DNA TGTGCCAGCAGCAGAACTACCGGGACGGACTATGGCTACACCTTC. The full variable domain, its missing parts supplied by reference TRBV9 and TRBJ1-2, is DSGVTQTPKHLITATGQRVTLRCSPRSGDLSVYWYQQSLDQGLQFLIQYYNGEERAKGNILERFSAQQFPDLHSELNLSSLELGDSALYFCASSRTTGTDYGYTFGSGTRLTVV.

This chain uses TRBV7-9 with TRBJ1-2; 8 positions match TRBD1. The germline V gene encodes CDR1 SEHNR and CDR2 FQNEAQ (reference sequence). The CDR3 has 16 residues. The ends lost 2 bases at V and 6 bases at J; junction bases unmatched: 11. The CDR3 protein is CASSLLRGQGYDGYTF. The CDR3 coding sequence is TGTGCCAGCAGCTTACTCCGAGGACAGGGATATGATGGCTACACCTTC.

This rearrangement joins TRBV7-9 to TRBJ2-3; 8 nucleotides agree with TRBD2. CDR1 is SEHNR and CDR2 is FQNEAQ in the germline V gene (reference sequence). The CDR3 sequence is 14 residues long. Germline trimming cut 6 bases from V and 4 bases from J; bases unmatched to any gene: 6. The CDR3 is CASSPERGPDTQYF. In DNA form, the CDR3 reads TGTGCCAGCAGTCCTGAGCGGGGGCCAGATACGCAGTATTTT.

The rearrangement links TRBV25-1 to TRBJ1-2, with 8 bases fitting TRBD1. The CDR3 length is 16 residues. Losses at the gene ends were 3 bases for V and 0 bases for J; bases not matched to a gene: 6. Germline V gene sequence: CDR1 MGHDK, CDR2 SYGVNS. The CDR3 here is CASSDHRQGSNYGYTF. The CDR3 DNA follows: TGTGCCAGCAGTGACCATCGACAGGGGTCTAACTATGGCTACACCTTC.

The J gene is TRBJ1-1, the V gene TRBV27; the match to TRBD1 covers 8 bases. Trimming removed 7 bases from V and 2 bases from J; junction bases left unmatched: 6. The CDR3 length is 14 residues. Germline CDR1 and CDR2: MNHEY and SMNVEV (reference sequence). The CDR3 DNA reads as TGTGCCAGCACCCCCAGGGGGCGAAACACTGAAGCTTTCTTT. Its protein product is CASTPRGRNTEAFF.

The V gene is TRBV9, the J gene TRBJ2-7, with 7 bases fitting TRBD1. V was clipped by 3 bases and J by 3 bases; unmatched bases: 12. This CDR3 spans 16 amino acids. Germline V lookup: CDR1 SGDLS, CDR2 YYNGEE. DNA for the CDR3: TGTGCCAGCAGCGCACAGGGACAGCCTGATGTCTACGAGCAGTACTTC. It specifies CASSAQGQPDVYEQYF.

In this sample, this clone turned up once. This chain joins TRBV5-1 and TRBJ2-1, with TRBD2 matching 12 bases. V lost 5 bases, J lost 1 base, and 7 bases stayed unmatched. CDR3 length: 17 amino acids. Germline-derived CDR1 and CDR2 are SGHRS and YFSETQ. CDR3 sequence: CASSGLAGSASYNEQFF. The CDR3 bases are TGCGCCAGCAGTGGACTAGCGGGGAGCGCTTCCTACAATGAGCAGTTCTTC.